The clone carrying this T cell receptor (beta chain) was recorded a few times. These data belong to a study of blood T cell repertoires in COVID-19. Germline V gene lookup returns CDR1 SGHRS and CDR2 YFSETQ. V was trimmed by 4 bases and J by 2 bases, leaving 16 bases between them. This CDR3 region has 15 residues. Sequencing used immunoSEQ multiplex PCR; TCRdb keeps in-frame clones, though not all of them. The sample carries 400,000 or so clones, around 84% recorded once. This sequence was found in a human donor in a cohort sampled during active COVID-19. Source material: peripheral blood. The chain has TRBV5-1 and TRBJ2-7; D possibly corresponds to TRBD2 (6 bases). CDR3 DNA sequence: TGCGCCAGCAGCCCCCAAGGAGGCGGGGCCTACGAGCAGTACTTC. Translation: CASSPQGGGAYEQYF.